This T cell receptor (beta chain) emerged from a study of OX40 agonist ivuxolimab in advanced cancers. The CDR3 length is 14 residues. Unmatched junction bases numbered 5, after V lost 5 bases and J lost 1 base. CDR1 is SEHNR and CDR2 is FQNEAQ in the germline V gene (reference sequence). Only in-frame clones appear in the TCRdb table, and some are missing; sequencing was by immunoSEQ multiplex PCR. The top ten hold less than 0.35% of the sample, which has 80,000 or so clones, 90% to 95% seen once. The chain has TRBV7-9 and TRBJ2-7; 7 bases are a match to TRBD1. The receptor was derived from an adult with an advanced solid tumor such as melanoma, head and neck, liver or kidney cancer. The sequencing used CD4+ or CD8+ T cells sorted from blood, collected in a trial of the OX40 agonist ivuxolimab. CDR3 sequence reads: CASSKGASSYEQYF. The CDR3 DNA reads as TGTGCCAGCAGCAAGGGGGCGAGTTCCTACGAGCAGTACTTC.